The T cell receptor beta chain under discussion was sequenced for a study of T cell changes during pregnancy in multiple sclerosis. This clone was seen once. The CDR3 spans 14 residues. V lost 6 bases, J lost 4 bases, and 15 bases lay in between. Germline lookup yields CDR1 SQVTM and CDR2 ANQGSEA. Data came from immunoSEQ multiplex PCR; TCRdb stores just in-frame clones and leaves some out. Altogether roughly 52,000 clones are present, 85% to 95% being singletons, with the ten largest covering less than 0.3%. The sequenced sample was CD4+ T cells from peripheral blood mononuclear cells, obtained in the third trimester of pregnancy. The chain employs TRBV29-1 and TRBJ2-2; the D gene is possibly TRBD1 (7 bases). The receptor was derived from a female donor with multiple sclerosis, enrolled in a pregnancy study. The CDR3 here is CSVTGEVGTGELFF. The CDR3 DNA reads TGCAGCGTCACAGGGGAGGTGGGCACCGGGGAGCTGTTTTTT.